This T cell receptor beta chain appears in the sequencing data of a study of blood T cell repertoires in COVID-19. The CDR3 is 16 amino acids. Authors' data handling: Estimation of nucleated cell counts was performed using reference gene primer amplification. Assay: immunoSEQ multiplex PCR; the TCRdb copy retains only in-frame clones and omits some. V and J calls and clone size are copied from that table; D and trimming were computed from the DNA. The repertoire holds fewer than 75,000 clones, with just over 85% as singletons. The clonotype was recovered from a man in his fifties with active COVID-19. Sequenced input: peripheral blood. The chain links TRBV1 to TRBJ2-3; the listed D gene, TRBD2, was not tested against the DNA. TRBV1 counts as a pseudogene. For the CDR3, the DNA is TGCACCAGCAGCCGACTAGCGGGAGGGCCTGGAGATACGCAGTATTTT. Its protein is CTSSRLAGGPGDTQYF.